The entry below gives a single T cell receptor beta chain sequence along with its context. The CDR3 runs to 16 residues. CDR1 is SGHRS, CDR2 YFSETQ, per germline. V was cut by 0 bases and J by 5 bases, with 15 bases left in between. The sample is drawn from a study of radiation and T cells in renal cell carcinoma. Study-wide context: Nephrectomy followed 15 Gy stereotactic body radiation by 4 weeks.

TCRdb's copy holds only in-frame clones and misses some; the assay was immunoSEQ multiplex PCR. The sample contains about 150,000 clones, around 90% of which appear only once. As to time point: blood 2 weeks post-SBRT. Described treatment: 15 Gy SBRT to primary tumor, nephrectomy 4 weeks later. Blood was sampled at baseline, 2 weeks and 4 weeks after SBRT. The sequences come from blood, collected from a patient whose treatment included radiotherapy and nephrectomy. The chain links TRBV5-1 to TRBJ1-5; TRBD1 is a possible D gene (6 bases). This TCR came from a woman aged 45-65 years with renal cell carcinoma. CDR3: CASSLEAGGRDQPQHF. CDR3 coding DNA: TGCGCCAGCAGCTTGGAAGCGGGGGGCAGGGATCAGCCCCAGCATTTT.